This T cell receptor beta chain appears in the sequencing data of a study of PD-1 blockade in classical Hodgkin lymphoma. Findings and limits, study-wide: Baseline diversity was lower in partial responders and progressors than complete responders. Reasons behind the repertoire differences stay unclear, perhaps disease activity or earlier therapy. When set against healthy donors, newly diagnosed patients were reported to show lower baseline TCR diversity.

Of note for this clone: Its antigen is unidentified.

Only in-frame clones appear in the TCRdb table, and some are missing; sequencing was by immunoSEQ multiplex PCR. The sample holds some 40,000 clones, roughly three quarters seen once. All trial patients relapsed after autologous stem cell transplantation. The CDR3 totals 18 residues. V dropped 3 bases and J dropped 0; count of bases not matched to a gene: 9. Per the germline V gene, CDR1 is SGHTS and CDR2 is YDEGEE. This TCR was recovered from a human donor with classical Hodgkin lymphoma. This specimen consisted of peripheral blood mononuclear cells (PBMCs), obtained before the second cycle of nivolumab. This rearrangement joins TRBV5-8 to TRBJ2-1; 10 nucleotides line up with TRBD2. The CDR3 bases are TGTGCCAGCAGCTCTCTAGCGGGGGCCTTTAGCTCCTACAATGAGCAGTTCTTC. Its protein is CASSSLAGAFSSYNEQFF. Full variable domain (outside the CDR3, taken from reference TRBV5-8 and TRBJ2-1): EAGVTQSPTHLIKTRGQQATLRCSPISGHTSVYWYQQALGLGLQFLLWYDEGEERNRGNFPPRFSGRQFPNYSSELNVNALELEDSALYLCASSSLAGAFSSYNEQFFGPGTRLTVL.